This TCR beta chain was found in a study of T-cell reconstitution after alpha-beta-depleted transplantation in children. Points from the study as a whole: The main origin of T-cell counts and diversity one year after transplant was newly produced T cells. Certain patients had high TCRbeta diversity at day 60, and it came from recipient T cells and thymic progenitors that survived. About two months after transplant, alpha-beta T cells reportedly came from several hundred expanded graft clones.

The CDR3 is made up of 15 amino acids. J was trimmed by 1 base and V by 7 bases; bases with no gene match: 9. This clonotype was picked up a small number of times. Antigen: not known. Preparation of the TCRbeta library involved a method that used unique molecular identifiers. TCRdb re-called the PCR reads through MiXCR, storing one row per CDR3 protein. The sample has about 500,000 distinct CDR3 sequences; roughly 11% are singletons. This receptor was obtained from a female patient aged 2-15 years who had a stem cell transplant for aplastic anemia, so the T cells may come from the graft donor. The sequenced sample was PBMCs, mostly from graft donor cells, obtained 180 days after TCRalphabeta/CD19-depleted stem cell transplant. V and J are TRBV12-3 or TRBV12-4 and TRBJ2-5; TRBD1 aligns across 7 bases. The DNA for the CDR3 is TGTGCCAGCACTACAGGGGCTGCTTCCCAAGAGACCCAGTACTTC. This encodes CASTTGAASQETQYF.